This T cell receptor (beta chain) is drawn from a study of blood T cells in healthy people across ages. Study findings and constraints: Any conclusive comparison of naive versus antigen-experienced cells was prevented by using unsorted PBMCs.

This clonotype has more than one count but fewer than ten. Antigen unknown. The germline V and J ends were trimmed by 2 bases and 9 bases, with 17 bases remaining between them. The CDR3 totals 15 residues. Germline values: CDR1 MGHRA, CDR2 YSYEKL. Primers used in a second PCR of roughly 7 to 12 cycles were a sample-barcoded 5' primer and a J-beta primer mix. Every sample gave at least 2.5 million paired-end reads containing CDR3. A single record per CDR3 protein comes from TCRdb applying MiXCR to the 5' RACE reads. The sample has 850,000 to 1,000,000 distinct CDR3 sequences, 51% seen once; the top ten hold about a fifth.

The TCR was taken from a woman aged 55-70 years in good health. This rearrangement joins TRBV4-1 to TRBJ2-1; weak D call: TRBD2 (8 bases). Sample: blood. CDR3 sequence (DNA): TGCGCCAGCAGCCAACCCGGGACTAGGGGGCGTGAGCAGTTCTTC. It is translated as CASSQPGTRGREQFF.